This T cell receptor (beta chain) was sequenced in a study of T-cell memory formation after mild COVID-19. Study-level results: Researchers could not confirm that second-wave clones peaking on day 37 targeted SARS-CoV-2. Shrinking CD4+ clones resided mostly in CM and EM, and CD8+ ones in EMRA. There were some responding clones in pre-infection memory, which suggested that cross-reactive memory had joined.

Sample barcodes and UMIs were carried by the TCR alpha and TCR beta cDNA libraries that 5'RACE generated with constant-segment primers. TCRdb re-derived calls from the 5' RACE reads in MiXCR, one entry per CDR3 protein. The sample lists under 300,000 distinct CDR3 sequences, approximately 19% seen once, with roughly 23% in the top ten. This clonotype was detected only a few times. Its cognate antigen is unknown. The sequencing input was PBMCs or a T cell subset sorted from them (not recorded which). This clonotype was obtained from a man younger than 30 who had mild COVID-19 (a few samples of this study predate the infection). Cell type and time point are not known.

The CDR3 DNA sequence: TGCGCCAGCAGCCAAGAGGAGGACAGGCGCGAGCAGTACTTC. This sequence encodes CASSQEEDRREQYF. The genes are TRBV4-1 and TRBJ2-7; 7 bases match TRBD1. Germline V gene lookup returns CDR1 MGHRA and CDR2 YSYEKL. J gave up 6 bases and V 0 bases, and 5 bases lay outside the gene matches. The CDR3 has 14 amino acids.